The 21 T cell receptor beta chains below were found in one sample sequenced in a study of human T cells and chemical hapten exposure. This sample's time point: pre-sensitization, week 0. Noted treatment: therapeutic diphenylcyclopropenone sensitization with weekly scalp DPC. TCRdb re-analysed the RACE reads in MiXCR, keeping a single row per CDR3 protein. The sample lists 300,000 to 400,000 distinct CDR3 sequences, 5.1% occurring once. The source was whole blood, collected in connection with sensitization to the hapten diphenylcyclopropenone (DPC). The receptors were gathered from a woman aged 45-59 years with alopecia areata. Some clones in this sample may be carry-over from other donors' samples.

This clonotype was found a few times. The gene calls are TRBV5-4 and TRBJ1-1; a possible D gene is TRBD1 (6 bases). V lost 1 base and J lost 6, with 13 bases in between. In germline, CDR1 is SGHNT, CDR2 YYREEE (reference sequence). This CDR3 has 14 amino acids. CDR3 loop: CASSLWGADPEAFF. The CDR3 nucleotides read TGTGCCAGCAGCTTGTGGGGGGCCGACCCTGAAGCTTTCTTT.

This clonotype came up many times. V and J are TRBV3-1 and TRBJ1-1; D is undetermined. CDR3 length: 12 amino acids. Trimming shortened V by 8 bases and J by 2 bases, and 9 bases separated the two germline ends. CDR1 is LGHDT and CDR2 is YNNKEL in the germline V gene (reference sequence). CDR3 sequence: CASGRYNTEAFF. DNA for the CDR3: TGTGCCAGCGGTCGCTATAACACTGAAGCTTTCTTT.

This clonotype has a count of ten or more. This rearrangement joins TRBV29-1 to TRBJ1-1; the D gene is possibly TRBD1 (6 bases). Deletions cut 4 bases from V and 4 bases from J, with 16 bases between. CDR1 and CDR2 (germline): SQVTM, ANQGSEA. There are 14 residues in the CDR3. CDR3 nucleotides: TGCAGCGTTGGGAAGGGGGTACGGGGCACTGAAGCTTTCTTT. This sequence encodes CSVGKGVRGTEAFF.

This clonotype was seen ten or more times. V usage is TRBV10-1 and J usage is TRBJ2-3, with D possibly matching TRBD2 (5 bases). Germline V gives CDR1 WNHNN, CDR2 SYGVQD (reference sequence). Trimming took off 4 bases at V and 5 bases at J, with 10 bases between the two ends. The CDR3 covers 13 residues. CDR3 in amino acids: CASSAGMKDTQYF. DNA of the CDR3: TGCGCCAGCAGTGCCGGGATGAAAGATACGCAGTATTTT.

There are many counts of this clonotype. This chain connects TRBV20-1 to TRBJ2-3; TRBD2 agrees at 15 bases. The CDR3 runs 16 residues. V was clipped by 5 bases and J by 4 bases; unmatched bases: 7. The germline V gene encodes CDR1 DFQATT and CDR2 SNEGSKA (reference sequence). The CDR3 DNA reads TGCAGTGCTCGTCGGACTAGCGGGAGGGTGGCAGATACGCAGTATTTT. Translation gives CSARRTSGRVADTQYF.

This clonotype was detected many times. The V and J genes are TRBV3-1 and TRBJ2-1; perhaps TRBD1 as D (6 bases). Trimming removed 3 bases at V and 2 bases at J, with 17 bases between. Per germline, CDR1 LGHDT and CDR2 YNNKEL (reference sequence). There are 17 residues in the CDR3. Here the CDR3 reads CASSHLVRGGPYNEQFF. The CDR3 nucleotides read TGTGCCAGCAGCCACCTCGTCAGGGGTGGACCCTACAATGAGCAGTTCTTC.

This clonotype was seen a few times. The rearrangement links TRBV6-5 to TRBJ1-6; D is ambiguous. CDR1 and CDR2 from the germline V gene are MNHEY and SVGAGI. V dropped 2 bases and J dropped 5 bases, with 10 bases sitting between them. The CDR3 spans 15 residues. CDR3 amino acids: CASSYGDVHNSPLHF. The DNA for the CDR3 is TGTGCCAGCAGTTACGGCGACGTCCATAATTCACCCCTCCACTTT.

Many counts were recorded for this clonotype. The chain carries TRBV5-6 and TRBJ2-7; possible D gene TRBD1, 6 bases. Trimming removed 0 bases from V and 4 bases from J, with 11 bases in between. Germline V lookup: CDR1 SGHDT, CDR2 YYEEEE. The CDR3 runs to 14 residues. The CDR3 is CASSLDRVGYEQYF. CDR3 nucleotide sequence: TGTGCCAGCAGCTTGGACAGGGTCGGGTACGAGCAGTACTTC. Variable domain in full (rest from reference TRBV5-6 and TRBJ2-7): DAGVTQSPTHLIKTRGQQVTLRCSPKSGHDTVSWYQQALGQGPQFIFQYYEEEERQRGNFPDRFSGHQFPNYSSELNVNALLLGDSALYLCASSLDRVGYEQYFGPGTRLTVT.

The CDR3 DNA is TGCGCCAGCAGCTTGGCACTCGGACAGGGACCGAACACTGAAGCTTTCTTT. It encodes CASSLALGQGPNTEAFF. This chain connects TRBV5-1 to TRBJ1-1; 8 bases agree with TRBD1. Trimming at V came to 0 bases and at J to 1 base, leaving 8 bases not matched to a gene. Germline V gene data show CDR1 as SGHRS and CDR2 as YFSETQ. The CDR3 extends over 17 amino acids.

This clonotype came up a few times. The chain couples TRBV11-3 to TRBJ1-1; no firm D call. The CDR3 runs 14 residues. Germline CDR1 and CDR2: SGHNT and YENEEA. Trimming shortened V by 6 bases and J by 1 base, and 12 bases separated the two germline ends. Written as DNA, the CDR3 is TGTGCCAGCAGTCCCGCGGGCGAGAACACTGAAGCTTTCTTT. Translated: CASSPAGENTEAFF.

This clonotype was counted between two and nine times. The chain carries TRBV20-1 and TRBJ2-3, with 13 bases lining up with TRBD2. There are 15 residues in the CDR3. J gave up 6 bases and V 1 base, and 4 bases lay outside the gene matches. Germline V lookup: CDR1 DFQATT, CDR2 SNEGSKA (reference sequence). CDR3: CSARGLAGGGDTQYF. Written as DNA, the CDR3 is TGCAGTGCTAGAGGACTAGCGGGGGGAGGTGATACGCAGTATTTT.

This clonotype was picked up many times. The chain couples TRBV12-3 or TRBV12-4 to TRBJ2-3, with 7 bases identical to TRBD2. The V segment lost 6 bases and the J segment 2 bases; nucleotides outside the gene matches: 8. The CDR3 spans 15 residues. The DNA for the CDR3 is TGTGCCAGCAGGCGATTAGCGGGTGACACAGATACGCAGTATTTT. It translates to CASRRLAGDTDTQYF.

This clonotype was seen many times. This chain connects TRBV7-2 to TRBJ2-1; TRBD2 matches at 11 bases. The CDR3 extends over 18 amino acids. Per the germline V gene, CDR1 is SGHTA and CDR2 is FQGNSA. Germline trimming cut 1 base from V and 7 bases from J; bases unmatched to any gene: 12. The chain's CDR3 is CASSLVSGRALGTNEQFF. The CDR3 DNA follows: TGTGCCAGCAGCTTAGTTAGCGGGAGGGCCCTCGGAACTAATGAGCAGTTCTTC.

This clonotype was detected many times. This chain links TRBV20-1 with TRBJ1-1; TRBD1 matches 8 bases. This CDR3 contains 12 residues. Germline V gene data show CDR1 as DFQATT and CDR2 as SNEGSKA (reference sequence). J was trimmed by 4 bases and V by 7 bases; bases with no gene match: 5. CDR3 in amino acids: CSVYTGGTEAFF. As DNA, the CDR3 is TGCAGTGTTTATACAGGGGGCACTGAAGCTTTCTTT.

This clonotype was found many times. CDR3 sequence (DNA): TGTGCCAGCAGGCTGGGACAGGGGATCTCTCAGTTCTTC. Protein product: CASRLGQGISQFF. The V and J genes are TRBV6-5 and TRBJ2-1; 10 nucleotides line up with TRBD1. CDR1 MNHEY and CDR2 SVGAGI come from the germline V gene. The junction had 9 bases not matched to a gene; V was cut back by 6 bases and J by 13 bases. This CDR3 has 13 amino acids.

This clonotype was seen ten or more times. This chain links TRBV24-1 with TRBJ2-7; D is ambiguous. The germline CDR1 and CDR2 sequences are KGHDR and SFDVKD. The CDR3 has 13 amino acids. Trimming cost V 5 bases and J 1 base, with 8 bases left between them. The DNA for the CDR3 is TGTGCCACCAGTGCGTCGCCATCCTACGAGCAGTACTTC. Residues: CATSASPSYEQYF.

This clonotype was seen many times. V is TRBV20-1 and J is TRBJ2-1; D is uncertain. Trimming left V 0 bases short and J 6 bases short, with 18 bases between. Germline V gene lookup returns CDR1 DFQATT and CDR2 SNEGSKA (reference sequence). CDR3 size: 16 residues. Here the CDR3 DNA reads TGCAGTGCTAGAGATATTGAGACACACGAGTTCAATGAGCAGTTCTTC. Protein: CSARDIETHEFNEQFF.

About this clonotype itself: A read error may be the cause here, since a much bigger clone is one base away. The chain combines TRBV2 with TRBJ2-3; the match to TRBD1 covers 8 bases. The germline CDR1 and CDR2 sequences are SNHLY and FYNNEI. Trimming cost V 8 bases and J 3 bases; bases outside gene matches: 7. The CDR3 covers 14 residues. The CDR3, as DNA: TGTGCCAGCTTTCGGACAGGGCGGACAGATACGCAGTATTTT. As protein: CASFRTGRTDTQYF.

The chain is built from TRBV20-1 and TRBJ2-1, with 12 bases that match TRBD2. CDR3 length: 19 amino acids. The germline CDR1 and CDR2 sequences are DFQATT and SNEGSKA (reference sequence). The V and J ends lost 6 bases and 4 bases, in that order; junction bases with no gene match: 19. For the CDR3, the DNA is TGCAGTGCAAGCACTCATGGACTAGCGGGGTTATCCCCTTACAATGAGCAGTTCTTC. Its protein product is CSASTHGLAGLSPYNEQFF.

The gene calls are TRBV12-3 or TRBV12-4 and TRBJ1-5, with D possibly being TRBD1 (5 bases). Trimming took off 6 bases at V and 6 bases at J, with 15 bases between the two ends. CDR3 size: 14 residues. The CDR3 loop is CASSRYQGGQPQHF. In nucleotides, the CDR3 is TGTGCCAGCAGCCGTTATCAGGGTGGTCAGCCCCAGCATTTT.

This clonotype was picked up a small number of times. V is TRBV6-1 and J is TRBJ2-7, with 8 positions matching TRBD2. V was pared by 2 bases and J by 5 bases, with 8 bases of the junction left unmatched. In germline, CDR1 is MNHNS, CDR2 SASEGT. The CDR3 consists of 15 residues. The DNA for the CDR3 is TGTGCCAGCAGTGAAAGAGAAGCGGGAGTCAACGAGCAGTACTTC. Translated: CASSEREAGVNEQYF.